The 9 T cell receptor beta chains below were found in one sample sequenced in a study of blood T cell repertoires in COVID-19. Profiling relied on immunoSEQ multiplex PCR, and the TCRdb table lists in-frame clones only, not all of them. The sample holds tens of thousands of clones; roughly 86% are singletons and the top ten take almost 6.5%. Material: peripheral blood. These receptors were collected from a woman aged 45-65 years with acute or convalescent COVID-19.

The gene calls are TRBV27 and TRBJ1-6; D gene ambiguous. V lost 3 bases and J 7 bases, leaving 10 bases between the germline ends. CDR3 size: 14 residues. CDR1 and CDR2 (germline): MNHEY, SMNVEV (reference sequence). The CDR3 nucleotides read TGTGCCAGCAGTTTCCGGTCCCTCAATTCACCCCTCCACTTT. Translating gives CASSFRSLNSPLHF.

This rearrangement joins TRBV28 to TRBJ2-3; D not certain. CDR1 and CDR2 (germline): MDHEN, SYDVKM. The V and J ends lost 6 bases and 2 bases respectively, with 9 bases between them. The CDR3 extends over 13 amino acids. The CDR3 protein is CASRSQNTDTQYF. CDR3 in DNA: TGTGCCAGCAGATCCCAGAACACAGATACGCAGTATTTT.

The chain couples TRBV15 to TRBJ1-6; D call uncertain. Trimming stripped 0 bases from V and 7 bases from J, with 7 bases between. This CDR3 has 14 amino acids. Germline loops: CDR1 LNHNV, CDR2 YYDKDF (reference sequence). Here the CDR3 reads CATSRDQLNSPLHF. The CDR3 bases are TGTGCCACCAGCAGAGATCAACTGAATTCACCCCTCCACTTT.

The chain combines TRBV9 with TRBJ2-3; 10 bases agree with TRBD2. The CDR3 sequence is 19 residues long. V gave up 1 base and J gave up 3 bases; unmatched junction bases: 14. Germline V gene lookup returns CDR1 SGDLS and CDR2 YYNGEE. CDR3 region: CASSVTGSGGRVGTDTQYF. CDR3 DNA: TGTGCCAGCAGCGTAACGGGTAGCGGGGGGCGCGTCGGGACAGATACGCAGTATTTT.

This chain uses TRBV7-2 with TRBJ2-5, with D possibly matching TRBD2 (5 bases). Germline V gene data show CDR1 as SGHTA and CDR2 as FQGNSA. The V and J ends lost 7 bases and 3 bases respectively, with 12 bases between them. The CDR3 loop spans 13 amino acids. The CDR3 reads CASKTYGEETQYF. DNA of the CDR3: TGTGCCAGCAAAACCTACGGGGAAGAGACCCAGTACTTC. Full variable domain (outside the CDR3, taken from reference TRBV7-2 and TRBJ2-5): GAGVSQSPSNKVTEKGKDVELRCDPISGHTALYWYRQSLGQGLEFLIYFQGNSAPDKSGLPSDRFSAERTGGSVSTLTIQRTQQEDSAVYLCASKTYGEETQYFGPGTRLLVL.

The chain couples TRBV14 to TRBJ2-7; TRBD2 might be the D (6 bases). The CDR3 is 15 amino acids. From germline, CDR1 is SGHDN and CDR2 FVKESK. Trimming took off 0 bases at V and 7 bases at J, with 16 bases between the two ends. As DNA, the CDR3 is TGTGCCAGCAGCCAAGATGTGAGGGGCGCGGGGGAGCAGTACTTC. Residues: CASSQDVRGAGEQYF.

CDR3 amino acids: CAWSEGVTTGELFF. CDR3 nucleotide sequence: TGTGCCTGGAGTGAGGGGGTTACCACCGGGGAGCTGTTTTTT. The chain employs TRBV30 and TRBJ2-2, with TRBD1 as a possible D gene (6 bases). V was pared by 1 base and J by 4 bases, with 10 bases between. Germline-derived CDR1 and CDR2 are GTSNPN and SVGIG (reference sequence). The CDR3 length is 14 residues.

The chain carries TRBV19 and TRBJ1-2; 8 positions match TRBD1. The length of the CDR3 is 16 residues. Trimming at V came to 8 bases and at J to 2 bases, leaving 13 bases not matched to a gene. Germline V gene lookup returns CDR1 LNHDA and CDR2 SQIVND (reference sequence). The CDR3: CASHTRTGKWNYGYTF. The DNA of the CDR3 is TGTGCCAGTCATACCAGGACAGGGAAGTGGAACTATGGCTACACCTTC. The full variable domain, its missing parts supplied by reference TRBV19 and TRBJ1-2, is DGGITQSPKYLFRKEGQNVTLSCEQNLNHDAMYWYRQDPGQGLRLIYYSQIVNDFQKGDIAEGYSVSREKKESFPLTVTSAQKNPTAFYLCASHTRTGKWNYGYTFGSGTRLTVV.

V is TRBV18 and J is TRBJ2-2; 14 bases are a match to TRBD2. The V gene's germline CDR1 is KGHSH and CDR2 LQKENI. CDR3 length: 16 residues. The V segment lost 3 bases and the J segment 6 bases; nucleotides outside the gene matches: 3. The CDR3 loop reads CASSPGTSGRAGELFF. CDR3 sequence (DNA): TGTGCCAGCTCACCCGGGACTAGCGGGAGAGCCGGGGAGCTGTTTTTT.